The T cell receptor (beta chain) described here comes from a study of a mutant IDH1 vaccine in newly diagnosed glioma. About the study: With temozolomide cycles, or 4-6 weeks after radiotherapy alone, vaccination was started. Most patients had received both radiotherapy and temozolomide, the prior options being radiotherapy, temozolomide, or both.

Sequencing was performed with immunoSEQ multiplex PCR; in TCRdb, only in-frame clones are kept and a portion is missing. The sample yields tens of thousands of clones, under 85% seen once. With respect to this clone: The antigen remains undetermined.

The time point is: week 35, safety follow-up. It was 300 ug of mutant IDH1 20-mer peptide that made up each vaccine dose, given with topical imiquimod. Germline CDR1 SQVTM, CDR2 ANQGSEA. CDR3 length: 16 amino acids. V lost 3 bases, J lost 2 bases, and 2 bases stayed unmatched. The chain employs TRBV29-1 and TRBJ2-6; TRBD1 agrees at 12 bases. Here the sequenced sample was PBMCs, taken from a glioma patient whose treatment included an IDH1 peptide vaccine. This clonotype was sampled from a man between 50 and 59 years old with glioma. This CDR3 is CSVEGTGGAGANVLTF. DNA of the CDR3: TGCAGCGTTGAGGGGACAGGGGGCGCTGGGGCCAACGTCCTGACTTTC.